The rows below give T cell receptor beta chains drawn from one sample of a study of OX40 agonist ivuxolimab in advanced cancers. Sequencing was performed with immunoSEQ multiplex PCR; in TCRdb, only in-frame clones are kept and a portion is missing. The sample carries some 77,000 clones, approximately 90% recorded once. The sequenced sample was CD4+ or CD8+ T cells sorted from blood, obtained in a trial of the OX40 agonist ivuxolimab. These receptors were taken from an adult with an advanced solid tumor such as melanoma, head and neck, liver or kidney cancer. Both conserved end residues are part of each CDR3. The order of the fields is V gene, J gene, D gene, clone size, CDR3 DNA, CDR3 protein. The D gene is left open where the match is weak. Rows give clone size only sometimes, using once, few, many, or a class for an expanded clone.

>TRBV5-1|TRBJ2-6|.|once
TGCGCCAGCAGCTTCCGTTCTGGGGCCAACGTCCTGACTTTC
CASSFRSGANVLTF
>TRBV7-3|TRBJ2-3|TRBD1|.
TGTGCCAGCAGCTCGGGACAGGGGGCAACAGATACGCAGTATTTT
CASSSGQGATDTQYF
>TRBV14|TRBJ2-7|TRBD1|.
TGTGCCAGCAGCCAAGACAGGGGGCCTCCCTACGAGCAGTACTTC
CASSQDRGPPYEQYF
>TRBV5-1|TRBJ1-4|.|.
TGCGCCAGCAGCTTCCAGGGTGCTTCGGTGTATGAGGAACTGTTTTTT
CASSFQGASVYEELFF
>TRBV7-9|TRBJ2-7|.|.
TGTGCCAGCAGCATCTCAGGGGAAGGGTACTTC
CASSISGEGYF
>TRBV5-1|TRBJ1-2|.|.
TGCGCCAGCAGCTTGATGGTTGGTTATGAAGGCTACACCTTC
CASSLMVGYEGYTF
>TRBV9|TRBJ2-5|TRBD2|.
TGTGCCAGCAGCGCTAGCGGGGGGGCCCGAGAGACCCAGTACTTC
CASSASGGARETQYF
>TRBV6-4|TRBJ2-3|.|.
TGTGCCAGCAGTGACTCACCGAGTAACACAGATACGCAGTATTTT
CASSDSPSNTDTQYF
>TRBV29-1|TRBJ1-2|.|once
TGCAGCGTTGTGAACAGCTATGGCTACACCTTC
CSVVNSYGYTF
>TRBV9|TRBJ2-1|TRBD2|few
TGTGCCAGCAGCGTAGATGCAGGGAGCGGGGGGGCGGATAATGAGCAGTTCTTC
CASSVDAGSGGADNEQFF
>TRBV14|TRBJ1-4|.|.
TGTGCCAGCAGCCATTCGCCAGAGAATGAAAAACTGTTTTTT
CASSHSPENEKLFF
>TRBV7-3|TRBJ2-2|.|.
TGTGCCAGCAGTCGCCCCGACAGGAACACCGGGGAGCTGTTTTTT
CASSRPDRNTGELFF
>TRBV5-5|TRBJ2-5|.|.
TGTGCCAGCAGACCTAGGATATGGGAGGAGACCCAGTACTTC
CASRPRIWEETQYF
>TRBV2|TRBJ2-7|TRBD1|.
TGTGCCAGCAGTGAAACAGGGGCTGGGCAGTACTTC
CASSETGAGQYF
>TRBV19|TRBJ2-3|TRBD2|once
TGTGCCAGTGAACAGCGGGGGTTTGTCACAGATACGCAGTATTTT
CASEQRGFVTDTQYF
>TRBV5-4|TRBJ2-7|TRBD2|.
TGTGCCAGCAGCTCCGGACTAGCGGGGGAACGCTTGTCCTACGAGCAGTACTTC
CASSSGLAGERLSYEQYF
>TRBV25-1|TRBJ2-2|.|.
TGTGCCAGCAGTGCTGCGAACACCGGGGAGCTGTTTTTT
CASSAANTGELFF
>TRBV9|TRBJ1-6|.|.
TGTGCCAGCAGCGCCCCAGTGCAAGATAATTCACCCCTCCACTTT
CASSAPVQDNSPLHF
>TRBV7-9|TRBJ2-5|TRBD2|.
TGTGCCAGCAGCTCACCCTCGGGGGGGGGCCGGCGGTCCCCAGAGACCCAGTACTTC
CASSSPSGGGRRSPETQYF
>TRBV14|TRBJ2-7|TRBD1|.
TGTGCCAGCAGCCAGGCAGGACAGGGAAGTGCCTACGAGCAGTACTTC
CASSQAGQGSAYEQYF
>TRBV2|TRBJ2-7|.|once
TGTGCCAGCAGTGCAGGGTTCTCCTACGAGCAGTACTTC
CASSAGFSYEQYF
>TRBV18|TRBJ1-5|.|.
TGTGCCACTGGGGACATATCTTACAATCAGCCCCAGCATTTT
CATGDISYNQPQHF
>TRBV27|TRBJ2-1|TRBD2|.
TGTGCCAGCAGTTTTGGCGGGGGAGGGCAGTTCTTC
CASSFGGGGQFF
>TRBV6-1|TRBJ1-2|.|.
TGTGCCAGCAGTGAAGCGTGGGCGGGGGCGGACGGCTACACCTTC
CASSEAWAGADGYTF
>TRBV10-3|TRBJ1-5|.|.
TGTGCCATCAGTGAGTCGCGGGGGAATCAGCCCCAGCATTTT
CAISESRGNQPQHF
>TRBV10-3|TRBJ1-5|.|.
TGTGCCATCAGTGTAAGTGGTCAGCCCCAGCATTTT
CAISVSGQPQHF
>TRBV7-6|TRBJ1-4|.|.
TGTGCCAGCAGCGACCCCCAGGGGATCCCGGGAGAAAAACTGTTTTTT
CASSDPQGIPGEKLFF
>TRBV7-9|TRBJ1-6|.|.
TGTGCCAGCAGATCCGGGGAGAATAATTCACCCCTCCACTTT
CASRSGENNSPLHF
>TRBV9|TRBJ2-7|TRBD1|once
TGTGCCAGCAGCGTAGGGACAGGGTCCTCCTACGAGCAGTACTTC
CASSVGTGSSYEQYF
>TRBV5-1|TRBJ2-4|.|once
TGCGCCAGCAGCTTGGAACCGGGGGCGAACATTCAGTACTTC
CASSLEPGANIQYF
>TRBV7-6|TRBJ2-1|TRBD2|.
TGTGCCAGCAGCTTAGGGCTAGCGGGGGACGGAGAGCAGTTCTTC
CASSLGLAGDGEQFF
>TRBV6-4|TRBJ2-3|TRBD1|many
TGTGCCAGCGGCGGGACAGGGGGCGCAGATACGCAGTATTTT
CASGGTGGADTQYF
>TRBV6-1|TRBJ2-7|.|.
TGTGCCAGCAGTGAAGGGCAGGGTCCCAACGAGCAGTACTTC
CASSEGQGPNEQYF
>TRBV10-3|TRBJ2-7|.|.
TGTGCCATCAGAGGAGGGACTTCGAGCTACGAGCAGTACTTC
CAIRGGTSSYEQYF
>TRBV7-7|TRBJ1-1|.|.
TGTGCCAGCAGCTTAGGGGCCGGTACTGAAGCCTTCTTT
CASSLGAGTEAFF
>TRBV19|TRBJ2-7|.|.
TGTGCCAGTAGTATAGCATGGGGCGCCAACGAGCAGTACTTC
CASSIAWGANEQYF
>TRBV27|TRBJ1-1|.|.
TGTGCCAGCGCCTTAGGATTGAACACTGAAGCTTTCTTT
CASALGLNTEAFF
>TRBV4-1|TRBJ1-1|.|.
TGCGCCAGCAGCCTCACATTGACAGGACGAGACACTGAAGCTTTCTTT
CASSLTLTGRDTEAFF
>TRBV2|TRBJ2-1|TRBD1|.
TGTGCCAGCAGTTGGGACAGGCTGAGCTCCTACAATGAGCAGTTCTTC
CASSWDRLSSYNEQFF
>TRBV2|TRBJ2-2|TRBD1|.
TGTGCCAGCAGTGATAGGGGGACAGGGAACACTGGGGAGCTGTTTTTT
CASSDRGTGNTGELFF
>TRBV6-5|TRBJ1-1|.|.
TGTGCCAGCAGTTACTCGACAGGCATAAACACTGAAGCTTTCTTT
CASSYSTGINTEAFF
>TRBV6-5|TRBJ2-7|TRBD1|.
TGTGCCAGCAGTTACCGGGACAGGTTCTACGAGCAGTACTTC
CASSYRDRFYEQYF
>TRBV19|TRBJ2-1|TRBD1|.
TGTGCCAGTAGTGGGACAGGGGGACCCTACAATGAGCAGTTCTTC
CASSGTGGPYNEQFF
>TRBV4-1|TRBJ2-1|TRBD2|.
TGCGCCAGCAGCCACCCGGGGGGGATTAATGAGCAGTTCTTC
CASSHPGGINEQFF
>TRBV4-1|TRBJ1-3|.|.
TGCGCCAGCAGCCAGAGGGTCGCTGGAAACACCATATATTTT
CASSQRVAGNTIYF
>TRBV28|TRBJ2-7|TRBD2|.
TGTGCCAGCAGTTCGCTAGCGGGTATGGGCTACGAGCAGTACTTC
CASSSLAGMGYEQYF
>TRBV27|TRBJ1-1|.|.
TGTGCCAGCAGTCTATCAGTGGGGTACACTGAAGCTTTCTTT
CASSLSVGYTEAFF
>TRBV11-3|TRBJ2-2|.|.
TGTGCCAGCAGCAGTACGGGACACTACACCGGGGAGCTGTTTTTT
CASSSTGHYTGELFF
>TRBV7-9|TRBJ2-1|.|.
TGTGCCAGCAGCCTCATGAGCTCCTACAATGAGCAGTTCTTC
CASSLMSSYNEQFF
>TRBV19|TRBJ2-2|.|.
TGTGCCAGTAGTTCCGGACTATCCCCCGGGGAGCTGTTTTTT
CASSSGLSPGELFF